One and the same sample provided the 9 T cell receptor beta chains below, sequenced in a study of T cells in Graves' hyperthyroidism and ophthalmopathy. Amplified TCR beta CDR3 regions came from RNA transcripts. Using the HTBI primer set, a first-round RT-PCR was run on the TCR CDR3. TCRdb reprocessed the multiplex PCR reads with MiXCR, giving one entry per CDR3 protein. This sample has about 280,000 distinct CDR3 sequences; less than 30% occur once, and the top ten carry around 28%. Sequenced: blood. The receptor set was obtained from a man aged 40-49 years with Graves' hyperthyroidism that later progressed to Graves' ophthalmopathy.

About this clonotype itself: One end of the junction does not line up with germline, which may come from a read error. This chain uses TRBV6-2 or TRBV6-3 with TRBJ1-2; 11 nucleotides line up with TRBD1. CDR3 length equals 15 residues. Germline values: CDR1 MNHEY, CDR2 SVGEGT. DNA for the CDR3: TGTGCCAGCAGTTACTTTCTTGGACAGGGGGCAGCTCGACACTTC. Amino acid sequence: CASSYFLGQGAARHF.

This clonotype was counted many times. DNA for the CDR3: TGTGCCAGCATCACGGACAGGGTGGGCACTGAAGCTTTCTTT. Translating gives CASITDRVGTEAFF. The chain links TRBV6-5 to TRBJ1-1; TRBD1 agrees at 8 bases. With V trimmed by 7 bases and J by 4 bases, 8 bases remained unmatched. CDR3 length: 14 residues. Germline CDR1 reads MNHEY; CDR2 reads SVGAGI.

The CDR3 bases are TGCAGTGCTAGAGATGGGCGTCTTGGACTAGCGGGGCAAGAGACCCAGTACTTC. Residues: CSARDGRLGLAGQETQYF. The gene calls are TRBV20-1 and TRBJ2-5, with TRBD2 identical over 12 bases. CDR1 DFQATT and CDR2 SNEGSKA come from the germline V gene (reference sequence). The CDR3 spans 18 residues. V gave up 0 bases and J gave up 2 bases; unmatched junction bases: 10.

This clonotype was seen a handful of times. At one of its ends the junction is not consistent with the germline gene, which may arise from a read error. The chain uses TRBV7-3 and TRBJ2-7, with 15 bases that match TRBD2. The CDR3 covers 19 residues. Germline CDR1 reads SGHTA; CDR2 reads FQGTGA. Here the CDR3 DNA reads TGTGCCAGCAGCATAACGGGACTAGCGGGAGGAATTTGGGGCTACGAGCAGTACTTC. Translating gives CASSITGLAGGIWGYEQYF.

This clonotype was seen ten or more times. The chain has TRBV7-3 and TRBJ1-1; D may be TRBD1 (5 bases). There are 15 residues in the CDR3. The germline CDR1 and CDR2 sequences are SGHTA and FQGTGA. Trimming left V 5 bases short and J 2 bases short, with 15 bases between. The CDR3 spells CASSLDSGGNTEAFF. The CDR3 DNA reads as TGTGCCAGCAGCCTCGACTCCGGGGGTAACACTGAAGCTTTCTTT.

This clonotype has a count of ten or more. V and J are TRBV7-8 and TRBJ1-5; no reliable D call. The CDR3 has 18 amino acids. Germline CDR1 SGHVS, CDR2 FQNEAQ. Trimming pared 0 bases from V and 3 bases from J, leaving 18 bases between. The DNA for the CDR3 is TGTGCCAGCAGCTTAGCGCTGTGGGCAGGAAAACCCAATCAGCCCCAGCATTTT. It translates to CASSLALWAGKPNQPQHF. Using reference TRBV7-8 and TRBJ1-5 for the parts outside the CDR3, the full variable domain is GAGVSQSPRYKVAKRGQDVALRCDPISGHVSLFWYQQALGQGPEFLTYFQNEAQLDKSGLPSDRFFAERPEGSVSTLKIQRTQQEDSAVYLCASSLALWAGKPNQPQHFGDGTRLSIL.

The gene calls are TRBV20-1 and TRBJ1-5, with 7 nucleotides matching TRBD1. The CDR3 contains 15 residues. Germline V lookup: CDR1 DFQATT, CDR2 SNEGSKA (reference sequence). J lost 7 bases, V lost 1 base, and 10 bases had no gene match. This CDR3 reads CSARARQGGRQPQHF. The CDR3 DNA sequence: TGCAGTGCTAGAGCCAGACAGGGAGGGCGCCAGCCCCAGCATTTT.

This clonotype has ten or more counts. The J gene is TRBJ2-7, the V gene TRBV29-1; D assignment may be TRBD1 or TRBD2 (5 bases each). This CDR3 region has 11 residues. Trimming took off 6 bases at V and 5 bases at J, with 11 bases between the two ends. The germline V gene encodes CDR1 SQVTM and CDR2 ANQGSEA. The CDR3 coding sequence is TGCAGCGTCGTCAGGGACCACGAGCAGTACTTC. Its translation: CSVVRDHEQYF.

This clonotype was picked up many times. The chain recombines TRBV12-3 or TRBV12-4 with TRBJ1-1; D call uncertain. Trimming pared 3 bases from V and 1 base from J, leaving 6 bases between. CDR3 size: 13 residues. CDR3 sequence: CASSFGGNTEAFF. The CDR3 DNA is TGTGCCAGCAGTTTTGGAGGGAACACTGAAGCTTTCTTT.